Shown below are 30 T cell receptor beta chains from a single sample sequenced in a study of post-analysis software for immune sequencing data. Carried by the TCR beta cDNA libraries were unique molecular identifiers. One entry per CDR3 protein results from TCRdb running MiXCR on the PCR reads. The repertoire has under 650,000 distinct CDR3 sequences, roughly 40% of them found once; the top ten carry about 1.5%. General study findings and limits: Patients carried a handful of TRBV segments more frequently than controls did, and TRBV5-6, TRBV5-1 and TRBV20-1 were among them.

No antigens are known for them. The sequenced material came from blood. These receptor sequences come from a girl aged 5-17 years with multiple sclerosis.

This clonotype has a handful of counts. DNA for the CDR3: TGTGCCAGCAGTCCAGAGGGACTAGCGACTGGGGCCAACGTCCTGACTTTC. It is translated as CASSPEGLATGANVLTF. The rearrangement links TRBV12-3 or TRBV12-4 to TRBJ2-6; 10 bases line up with TRBD2. V gave up 5 bases and J gave up 2 bases; unmatched junction bases: 6. This CDR3 contains 17 residues.

This clonotype was observed a few times. The gene calls are TRBV5-1 and TRBJ1-4; TRBD1 might be the D (6 bases). Germline lookup yields CDR1 SGHRS and CDR2 YFSETQ. V lost 4 bases and J 4 bases, leaving 14 bases between the germline ends. The CDR3 is 15 residues long. In DNA form, the CDR3 reads TGCGCCAGCAGCGGCCGGGACACTCATAATGAAAAACTGTTTTTT. Translating gives CASSGRDTHNEKLFF.

This clonotype was observed a handful of times. The rearrangement links TRBV7-2 to TRBJ1-2, with unresolved D. V lost 6 bases to trimming and J lost 8 bases, with 16 bases between them. The germline gives CDR1 SGHTA, CDR2 FQGNSA. The CDR3 runs 13 residues. Here the CDR3 reads CASSPPSGGGYTF. In DNA form, the CDR3 reads TGTGCCAGCAGTCCCCCAAGCGGTGGAGGCTACACCTTC.

This clonotype was seen many times. Germline and junction disagree at one end, which may indicate a read error. V usage is TRBV12-3 or TRBV12-4 and J usage is TRBJ2-7, with 9 bases matching TRBD1. The length of the CDR3 is 14 residues. CDR3 sequence reads: CASSFGTGSYEQYF. DNA for the CDR3: TGCGCCAGCAGCTTCGGGACAGGGAGCTACGAGCAGTACTTC.

The genes are TRBV9 and TRBJ1-1; TRBD1 aligns across 8 bases. With V trimmed by 4 bases and J by 4 bases, 9 bases remained unmatched. The CDR3 has 15 amino acids. CDR1 is SGDLS and CDR2 is YYNGEE in the germline V gene. CDR3 nucleotide sequence: TGTGCCAGCAGCCTCCAGACAGGGGTTGTCACTGAAGCTTTCTTT. Its translation: CASSLQTGVVTEAFF.

The chain links TRBV12-3 or TRBV12-4 to TRBJ2-1; 8 nucleotides match TRBD1. The CDR3 has 14 residues. V lost 5 bases to trimming and J lost 9 bases; unmatched junction nucleotides: 9. The CDR3: CASSPSGQGAEQFF. In DNA, the CDR3 is TGTGCCAGCAGTCCTTCTGGACAGGGCGCTGAGCAGTTCTTC.

The chain joins TRBV5-1 to TRBJ2-1; D not certain. The V gene's germline CDR1 is SGHRS and CDR2 YFSETQ. V lost 0 bases, J lost 7 bases, and 8 bases lay in between. The CDR3 totals 13 residues. The CDR3 sequence: CASSLEGWNEQFF. CDR3 nucleotide sequence: TGCGCCAGCAGCTTGGAAGGCTGGAATGAGCAGTTCTTC. Complete variable domain (other parts from reference TRBV5-1 and TRBJ2-1): KAGVTQTPRYLIKTRGQQVTLSCSPISGHRSVSWYQQTPGQGLQFLFEYFSETQRNKGNFPGRFSGRQFSNSRSEMNVSTLELGDSALYLCASSLEGWNEQFFGPGTRLTVL.

This clonotype was seen a handful of times. This sequence joins TRBV6-1 and TRBJ2-6; D not certain. CDR1 MNHNS and CDR2 SASEGT come from the germline V gene. Trimming shortened V by 6 bases and J by 2 bases, and 8 bases separated the two germline ends. CDR3 length equals 14 residues. The CDR3 sequence is CASSTWAGANVLTF. In nucleotides, the CDR3 is TGTGCCAGCAGCACCTGGGCTGGGGCCAACGTCCTGACTTTC.

In this sample, this clonotype turned up a few times. This sequence joins TRBV5-1 and TRBJ1-2; 9 nucleotides align to TRBD1. V lost 2 bases to trimming and J lost 8 bases; unmatched junction nucleotides: 7. Germline V gene lookup returns CDR1 SGHRS and CDR2 YFSETQ. The CDR3 spans 14 residues. CDR3 DNA: TGCGCCAGCAGCTTTGAACAGGGGGCTGACGGCTACACCTTC. This gives the protein CASSFEQGADGYTF.

This clonotype was found a few times. V and J are TRBV4-1 and TRBJ2-7, with D hard to call. CDR3 length: 16 residues. V lost 0 bases and J 3 bases, leaving 15 bases between the germline ends. From germline, CDR1 is MGHRA and CDR2 YSYEKL. The CDR3 DNA reads TGCGCCAGCAGCCAAGATACAAGGGTTCAACTCTACGAGCAGTACTTC. Amino acid sequence: CASSQDTRVQLYEQYF.

This clonotype was counted ten times or more. The genes are TRBV6-5 and TRBJ2-3; TRBD2 matches 8 bases. The V segment lost 6 bases and the J segment 3 bases; nucleotides outside the gene matches: 11. Germline V gene sequence: CDR1 MNHEY, CDR2 SVGAGI. The CDR3 is 16 amino acids. The CDR3 DNA sequence: TGTGCCAGCAGATCAAAAAGCGGGAGTCGTACAGATACGCAGTATTTT. It translates to CASRSKSGSRTDTQYF.

The chain links TRBV12-3 or TRBV12-4 to TRBJ2-3; D is undetermined. The V end lost 6 bases, the J end lost 0 bases, and 13 bases lay between the germline ends. The CDR3 consists of 15 residues. CDR3 DNA: TGTGCCAGCAGCTCACTCGCAAGGAGCACAGATACGCAGTATTTT. Encoded protein: CASSSLARSTDTQYF.

In its sample, this clonotype was seen a few times. The chain recombines TRBV20-1 with TRBJ2-5, with TRBD2 matching 9 bases. This CDR3 is built from 15 residues. The J segment lost 2 bases and the V segment lost 1 base, leaving 5 bases of the junction unmatched. Germline-derived CDR1 and CDR2 are DFQATT and SNEGSKA (reference sequence). The CDR3 protein is CSARVSLAGQETQYF. The CDR3 DNA sequence: TGCAGTGCTAGAGTATCACTAGCGGGTCAAGAGACCCAGTACTTC.

The table lists this clonotype with a few counts. The chain links TRBV12-3 or TRBV12-4 to TRBJ1-2; D gene unclear. There are 14 residues in the CDR3. The V gene lost 7 bases and the J gene lost 1 base, with 13 bases spanning the gap. CDR3: CASTPTQVNYGYTF. In DNA, the CDR3 is TGTGCCAGCACCCCGACGCAAGTTAACTATGGCTACACCTTC.

The genes are TRBV12-3 or TRBV12-4 and TRBJ2-4; weak D call: TRBD1 (5 bases). This CDR3 has 12 amino acids. V dropped 2 bases and J dropped 13 bases, with 12 bases sitting between them. The CDR3 coding sequence is TGTGCCAGCAGTTTACCCCTGACAGAGCAGTACTTC. As protein: CASSLPLTEQYF.

This clonotype has just a few counts. This chain connects TRBV5-1 to TRBJ1-2; 7 bases map to TRBD1. The germline V gene has CDR1 SGHRS and CDR2 YFSETQ. Unmatched junction bases numbered 7, after V lost 4 bases and J lost 4 bases. The CDR3 has 14 residues. The CDR3 coding sequence is TGCGCCAGCAGCCAAATCGGACAGGTCTATGGCTACACCTTC. Amino acid sequence: CASSQIGQVYGYTF.

The chain employs TRBV12-3 or TRBV12-4 and TRBJ2-5; 7 bases match TRBD2. The CDR3 is 14 amino acids. V was pared by 3 bases and J by 11 bases, with 12 bases of the junction left unmatched. CDR3 DNA sequence: TGTGCCAGCAGTTTTGCCGGGGGGTCTAGTGAGCAGTACTTC. Its translation is CASSFAGGSSEQYF.

The V gene is TRBV29-1, the J gene TRBJ2-1; TRBD2 aligns across 9 bases. CDR3 size: 12 residues. Germline CDR1 and CDR2: SQVTM and ANQGSEA. The CDR3 nucleotides are TGCAACGTCGGGACTAGCTCGTCGCCATTGTTCTTC. Its protein product is CNVGTSSSPLFF.

The CDR3: CASSLGRGGETQYF. The CDR3 coding sequence is TGCGCCAGCAGCTTGGGTAGGGGAGGAGAGACCCAGTACTTC. The genes are TRBV5-1 and TRBJ2-5, with TRBD2 as a possible D gene (6 bases). The CDR3 sequence is 14 residues long. V lost 0 bases to trimming and J lost 4 bases, with 10 bases between them. CDR1 and CDR2 from the germline V gene are SGHRS and YFSETQ.

J is TRBJ2-3 and V is TRBV9, with D maybe TRBD2 (6 bases). V lost 1 base and J lost 7, with 16 bases in between. The germline CDR1 and CDR2 sequences are SGDLS and YYNGEE. This CDR3 spans 15 amino acids. Here the CDR3 reads CASSVSGVSGNTQYF. The CDR3 DNA sequence: TGTGCCAGCAGCGTATCGGGGGTGAGCGGTAATACGCAGTATTTT.

The chain uses TRBV18 and TRBJ2-3; a weak D match, TRBD2 (6 bases). The CDR3 is 15 residues long. V was shortened by 3 bases and J by 0 bases, with 10 bases between the two germline ends. Germline loops: CDR1 KGHSH, CDR2 LQKENI. The CDR3 DNA reads as TGTGCCAGCTCACCGGGACTTTCTAGCACAGATACGCAGTATTTT. As protein: CASSPGLSSTDTQYF.

This clonotype was seen more than once but under ten times. V and J are TRBV7-9 and TRBJ1-5; no definite D call. This CDR3 spans 15 amino acids. Trimming left V 5 bases short and J 10 bases short, with 21 bases between. Germline V CDR1 and CDR2: SEHNR, FQNEAQ (reference sequence). The CDR3 sequence: CASSIGLTSSEPQHF. In DNA form, the CDR3 reads TGTGCCAGCAGCATAGGACTGACCTCAAGCGAACCCCAGCATTTT. Full variable domain (missing parts from reference TRBV7-9 and TRBJ1-5): DTGVSQNPRHKITKRGQNVTFRCDPISEHNRLYWYRQTLGQGPEFLTYFQNEAQLEKSRLLSDRFSAERPKGSFSTLEIQRTEQGDSAMYLCASSIGLTSSEPQHFGDGTRLSIL.

This clonotype occurred a few times. The V gene is TRBV4-1, the J gene TRBJ1-6; tentative D call: TRBD1 (6 bases). This CDR3 region has 15 residues. Trimming took 1 base from V and 9 from J, leaving 13 bases between them. Germline CDR1 and CDR2: MGHRA and YSYEKL. As DNA, the CDR3 is TGCGCCAGCAGCCAAGGCAGGGGTGCAATTTCACCCCTCCACTTT. As protein: CASSQGRGAISPLHF.

The chain is built from TRBV7-2 and TRBJ2-3; 7 bases are shared with TRBD2. Germline CDR1 and CDR2: SGHTA and FQGNSA. The CDR3 is made up of 18 amino acids. J was trimmed by 0 bases and V by 2 bases; bases with no gene match: 11. The chain's CDR3 is CASSLTGRSGSSTDTQYF. The CDR3 DNA is TGTGCCAGCAGCTTAACGGGACGTAGCGGGTCGAGCACAGATACGCAGTATTTT.

The V and J genes are TRBV3-1 and TRBJ1-2, with D unresolved. The CDR3 has 14 residues. Germline V gene sequence: CDR1 LGHDT, CDR2 YNNKEL (reference sequence). The V gene lost 3 bases and the J gene lost 2 bases, with 10 bases spanning the gap. The CDR3 nucleotides are TGTGCCAGCAGCCACGAGAGACGGAACTATGGCTACACCTTC. Protein product: CASSHERRNYGYTF. The variable domain in full, completed from reference TRBV3-1 and TRBJ1-2, reads DTAVSQTPKYLVTQMGNDKSIKCEQNLGHDTMYWYKQDSKKFLKIMFSYNNKELIINETVPNRFSPKSPDKAHLNLHINSLELGDSAVYFCASSHERRNYGYTFGSGTRLTVV.

This clonotype turned up a few times. The junction departs from germline at one end; a sequencing error may be responsible. This sequence joins TRBV29-1 and TRBJ1-1, with 7 bases lining up with TRBD1. Germline CDR1 SQVTM, CDR2 ANQGSEA. CDR3 length equals 16 residues. Here the CDR3 DNA reads TGTAGCGTGACCTTACAAAAACAGGGGTTTCACACTGAAGCTTTCTTT. Its protein product is CSVTLQKQGFHTEAFF.

The rearrangement joins TRBV6-5 to TRBJ1-5; tentative D call: TRBD1 (5 bases). The CDR3 spans 15 residues. The germline gives CDR1 MNHEY, CDR2 SVGAGI. V was clipped by 5 bases and J by 6 bases, with 17 bases between them. CDR3 loop: CASSHGATGGQPQHF. The CDR3 DNA reads TGTGCCAGCAGTCACGGGGCCACCGGGGGTCAGCCCCAGCATTTT.

This clonotype came up a few times. The chain recombines TRBV9 with TRBJ2-7, with 9 bases matching TRBD2. V shed 3 bases and J 7 bases; nucleotides not matched to a gene: 5. Germline CDR1 SGDLS, CDR2 YYNGEE. The CDR3 totals 13 residues. CDR3 bases: TGTGCCAGCAGCGGACCTCTAGCGGGGGAGCAGTACTTC. Its protein is CASSGPLAGEQYF.

The chain employs TRBV7-2 and TRBJ2-6; possibly TRBD1 for D (6 bases). V was shortened by 4 bases and J by 4 bases, with 11 bases between the two germline ends. The germline gives CDR1 SGHTA, CDR2 FQGNSA. This CDR3 is 15 amino acids long. CDR3 sequence reads: CASSSGQQGANVLTF. Written as DNA, the CDR3 is TGTGCCAGCAGCTCCGGACAGCAAGGGGCCAACGTCCTGACTTTC.

This clonotype was detected once. This rearrangement joins TRBV4-1 to TRBJ1-2; no clear D gene. Germline V gives CDR1 MGHRA, CDR2 YSYEKL. The CDR3 is made up of 15 amino acids. Trimming left V 3 bases short and J 2 bases short, with 13 bases between. In nucleotides, the CDR3 is TGCGCCAGCAGCCAGTCCCCCGACGGGAACTATGGCTACACCTTC. This encodes CASSQSPDGNYGYTF.